The 5 T cell receptor beta chains in this list originate from one sample, sequenced in a study of low-dose radiotherapy and immunotherapy resistance in tumors. Primers used for first-strand cDNA, a TRAV- and TRBV-specific set, covered both alpha and beta chains. PCR amplification of the TCRs was performed with Phusion for 20 PCR cycles, and it relied on a constant-region primer together with a V-primer adapter. MiXCR, applied by TCRdb to the reads, yields one record per CDR3 protein. The sample records tens of thousands of distinct CDR3 sequences, 20% to 25% being singletons. Time point noted: after trial treatment. Treatment denoted: LDRT plus nivolumab, ipilimumab, low-dose cyclophosphamide and aspirin (RACIN trial). The source material was PBMCs, sampled after low-dose radiotherapy plus immunotherapy. The source is a female donor with ovarian cancer.

This clonotype was seen repeatedly, ten times or more. The rearrangement uses TRBV5-1 and TRBJ2-3; D gene uncertain. This CDR3 is built from 15 residues. V dropped 0 bases and J dropped 3 bases, with 11 bases sitting between them. Germline lookup yields CDR1 SGHRS and CDR2 YFSETQ. The CDR3 reads CASSLEGLTTDTQYF. In DNA form, the CDR3 reads TGCGCCAGCAGCTTGGAGGGCCTAACAACAGATACGCAGTATTTT. The full variable domain, with the rest looked up from reference TRBV5-1 and TRBJ2-3, is KAGVTQTPRYLIKTRGQQVTLSCSPISGHRSVSWYQQTPGQGLQFLFEYFSETQRNKGNFPGRFSGRQFSNSRSEMNVSTLELGDSALYLCASSLEGLTTDTQYFGPGTRLTVL.

The chain combines TRBV25-1 with TRBJ2-5, with D perhaps TRBD1 (5 bases). Germline CDR1 reads MGHDK; CDR2 reads SYGVNS. This CDR3 spans 15 amino acids. Between the trimmed V and J ends, which lost 5 bases and 2 bases, there was a span of 15 bases. DNA of the CDR3: TGTGCCAGCAGTCCGCAGGTGGGGCCTCAAGAGACCCAGTACTTC. It encodes CASSPQVGPQETQYF.

This clonotype was recorded at least ten times. The J gene is TRBJ1-1, the V gene TRBV20-1, with 7 bases aligning to TRBD1. Per germline, CDR1 DFQATT and CDR2 SNEGSKA (reference sequence). The trim removed 0 bases at V and 3 bases at J, leaving 10 bases unmatched. This CDR3 is built from 16 residues. The CDR3 nucleotides read TGCAGTGCTAGAGAGAGGACAGGAAATCCCTACACTGAAGCTTTCTTT. As protein: CSARERTGNPYTEAFF.

This clonotype was observed a handful of times. The chain employs TRBV20-1 and TRBJ2-5, with D tentatively TRBD1 (6 bases). CDR1 is DFQATT and CDR2 is SNEGSKA in the germline V gene (reference sequence). Between the trimmed V and J ends, which lost 2 bases and 2 bases, there was a span of 12 bases. The length of the CDR3 is 14 residues. The CDR3 region is CSARKGQRQETQYF. CDR3 sequence (DNA): TGCAGTGCTAGAAAGGGACAACGGCAAGAGACCCAGTACTTC.

This clonotype was detected ten times or more. This sequence joins TRBV29-1 and TRBJ2-5; D not resolved. The CDR3 loop spans 12 amino acids. Germline loops: CDR1 SQVTM, CDR2 ANQGSEA. V lost 5 bases and J 2 bases, leaving 9 bases between the germline ends. CDR3 sequence: CSVSQNQETQYF. In DNA form, the CDR3 reads TGCAGCGTTTCACAGAATCAAGAGACCCAGTACTTC.